One sample yielded the 30 T cell receptor beta chains listed below, sequenced in a study of blood T cells in healthy people across ages. It was with a sample-barcoded 5' primer and a J-beta primer mix that a second PCR of roughly 7 to 12 cycles was run. MiXCR, run by TCRdb on the 5' RACE reads, gives a single entry per CDR3 protein. Of approximately 2,000,000 distinct CDR3 sequences in the sample, roughly two fifths were seen once. The material sequenced was blood. Every receptor here comes from a human donor in good health.

In this sample, this clonotype turned up a few times. The V call is TRBV20-1, the J call TRBJ2-7; 7 nucleotides agree with TRBD1. V lost 5 bases and J lost 0; bases outside the gene matches: 7. The CDR3 loop spans 14 amino acids. Germline V gene sequence: CDR1 DFQATT, CDR2 SNEGSKA (reference sequence). The CDR3 bases are TGCAGTGCTCTGACAGGGTTTGGCTCCTACGAGCAGTACTTC. It encodes CSALTGFGSYEQYF.

The V call is TRBV20-1, the J call TRBJ2-1; 7 bases are a match to TRBD2. With V trimmed by 6 bases and J by 12 bases, 11 bases remained unmatched. The CDR3 runs 12 residues. Germline CDR1 DFQATT, CDR2 SNEGSKA (reference sequence). The DNA of the CDR3 is TGCAGTGCGCTTACGGGGGGTTTGGGGCAGTTCTTC. Amino acid sequence: CSALTGGLGQFF.

The CDR3 DNA reads TGTGCCAGCAGCCCCACCTCATCAGGGGGGCACGAGCAGTACTTC. It translates to CASSPTSSGGHEQYF. The genes are TRBV9 and TRBJ2-4, with D possibly TRBD1 on 7 matching bases. The J call may be wrong; the DNA end is better matched by TRBJ2-7. This CDR3 spans 15 amino acids. Per germline, CDR1 SGDLS and CDR2 YYNGEE.

The chain couples TRBV18 to TRBJ2-1; 11 nucleotides line up with TRBD2. Germline trimming cut 3 bases from V and 13 bases from J; bases unmatched to any gene: 5. The CDR3 contains 13 residues. Per the germline V gene, CDR1 is KGHSH and CDR2 is LQKENI. CDR3 coding DNA: TGTGCCAGCTCACCCGTAGCGGGGGGGAACCAGTTCTTC. Protein sequence: CASSPVAGGNQFF.

The chain employs TRBV10-3 and TRBJ1-1; D is possibly TRBD1 (5 bases). This CDR3 is 16 amino acids long. The germline V gene encodes CDR1 ENHRY and CDR2 SYGVKD. V lost 5 bases to trimming and J lost 0 bases, with 16 bases between them. Written as DNA, the CDR3 is TGTGCCATCAGTTCTCCGGCTGAGGGGTTGAACACTGAAGCTTTCTTT. The encoded protein is CAISSPAEGLNTEAFF.

The chain combines TRBV6-5 with TRBJ2-2; D is ambiguous. The CDR3 is 15 residues long. Trimming took off 2 bases at V and 3 bases at J, with 10 bases between the two ends. Germline CDR1 and CDR2: MNHEY and SVGAGI. This CDR3 reads CASSYDQTYTGELFF. CDR3 DNA sequence: TGTGCCAGCAGTTACGACCAGACTTACACCGGGGAGCTGTTTTTT.

The rearrangement links TRBV7-9 to TRBJ1-2; D not resolved. The CDR3 loop spans 14 amino acids. Germline V CDR1 and CDR2: SEHNR, FQNEAQ (reference sequence). V lost 5 bases to trimming and J lost 7 bases, with 17 bases between them. The CDR3 spells CASSKSASRFGYTF. Written as DNA, the CDR3 is TGTGCCAGCAGCAAATCGGCCTCTAGGTTTGGCTACACCTTC.

This chain connects TRBV4-2 to TRBJ2-1, with D perhaps given as TRBD1 or TRBD2 (5 bases each). The CDR3 runs to 15 residues. Germline CDR1 LGHNA, CDR2 YNFKEQ. Deletions cut 3 bases from V and 5 bases from J, with 14 bases between. The CDR3 bases are TGTGCCAGCAGCCAGTACCGGGACCGAAACAATGAGCAGTTCTTC. Residues: CASSQYRDRNNEQFF.

This chain connects TRBV10-3 to TRBJ1-2; D gene unclear. Germline lookup yields CDR1 ENHRY and CDR2 SYGVKD. Trimming removed 2 bases at V and 0 bases at J, with 10 bases between. The CDR3 length is 15 residues. DNA of the CDR3: TGTGCCATCAGTGAGATAGGCAGCTCTAACTATGGCTACACCTTC. Translating gives CAISEIGSSNYGYTF.

The table lists this clonotype with a few counts. The chain combines TRBV4-2 with TRBJ2-7; either TRBD1 or TRBD2 may fit D (5 bases each). Trimming took off 0 bases at V and 2 bases at J, with 17 bases between the two ends. The CDR3 spans 17 residues. Germline values: CDR1 LGHNA, CDR2 YNFKEQ. CDR3 amino acids: CASSQDGRQIFPYEQYF. CDR3 DNA sequence: TGTGCCAGCAGCCAAGATGGGAGACAGATATTCCCCTACGAGCAGTACTTC.

This CDR3 reads CASSRDSPYQETQYF. Written as DNA, the CDR3 is TGCGCCAGCAGCCGGGACAGCCCGTACCAAGAGACCCAGTACTTC. The rearrangement uses TRBV5-1 and TRBJ2-5; 7 bases agree with TRBD1. V lost 4 bases and J lost 0; bases outside the gene matches: 6. The CDR3 totals 15 residues. CDR1 and CDR2 from the germline V gene are SGHRS and YFSETQ.

The chain is built from TRBV7-9 and TRBJ1-2; 9 bases are a match to TRBD1. The CDR3 is 15 amino acids. CDR1 is SEHNR and CDR2 is FQNEAQ in the germline V gene (reference sequence). Trimming at V came to 5 bases and at J to 3 bases, leaving 7 bases not matched to a gene. DNA for the CDR3: TGTGCCAGCAGCCCGGGACAGGGTTCTGACTATGGCTACACCTTC. Translating gives CASSPGQGSDYGYTF.

The count of this clonotype is one. Sequence at one end of the junction differs from germline and may be a read error. The gene calls are TRBV27 and TRBJ1-2; D gene ambiguous. The CDR3 has 14 residues. Germline V gene data show CDR1 as MNHEY and CDR2 as SMNVEV (reference sequence). CDR3 loop: CASSLSRQNYGHTF. The CDR3 DNA reads as TGTGCCAGCAGTTTATCGAGGCAGAACTATGGCCACACCTTC.

The chain carries TRBV7-9 and TRBJ1-2; TRBD1 agrees at 9 bases. Trimming cost V 5 bases and J 6 bases; bases outside gene matches: 7. The CDR3 spans 14 residues. Germline V gene lookup returns CDR1 SEHNR and CDR2 FQNEAQ (reference sequence). CDR3 region: CASSHGQGLNGYTF. The CDR3 DNA is TGTGCCAGCAGCCATGGACAGGGGTTGAATGGCTACACCTTC.

This clonotype was picked up a small number of times. The chain couples TRBV6-2 or TRBV6-3 to TRBJ1-6, with D unclear. Germline CDR1 MNHEY, CDR2 SVGEGT. The ends were cut back, 0 bases at V and 10 bases at J, with 13 bases in the middle. The CDR3 totals 15 residues. The CDR3 spells CASSYSPLEGSPLHF. For the CDR3, the DNA is TGTGCCAGCAGTTACTCACCTCTTGAGGGATCACCCCTCCACTTT.

This clonotype has more than one count but fewer than ten. This chain links TRBV7-6 with TRBJ2-5; possible D gene TRBD2, 7 bases. Gene TRBJ2-7 matches the end of the DNA better, so the J call may be wrong. CDR1 and CDR2 (germline): SGHVS, FNYEAQ. The CDR3 has 16 amino acids. The CDR3 DNA reads TGTGCCAGCAGCTCACCGAGGGGCGGGGGCCTTTACGAGCAGTACTTC. This codes for CASSSPRGGGLYEQYF.

In this sample, this clonotype turned up a few times. The rearrangement joins TRBV5-1 to TRBJ1-6; TRBD1 matches 9 bases. Germline V gene sequence: CDR1 SGHRS, CDR2 YFSETQ. The CDR3 length is 17 residues. V dropped 5 bases and J dropped 6; count of bases not matched to a gene: 12. The CDR3 loop reads CASRLTGGADFNSPLHF. CDR3 sequence (DNA): TGCGCCAGCAGACTAACAGGGGGCGCTGATTTTAATTCACCCCTCCACTTT.

This clonotype has a handful of counts. The CDR3 nucleotides read TGTGCCAGCAGTCCCACGACGGGGGGGCACAATGAGCAGTTCTTC. This codes for CASSPTTGGHNEQFF. V usage is TRBV7-2 and J usage is TRBJ2-1; 8 nucleotides agree with TRBD2. The J segment lost 5 bases and the V segment lost 6 bases, leaving 9 bases of the junction unmatched. The germline V gene encodes CDR1 SGHTA and CDR2 FQGNSA. CDR3 length equals 15 residues. The whole variable domain, filled in from reference TRBV7-2 and TRBJ2-1, reads GAGVSQSPSNKVTEKGKDVELRCDPISGHTALYWYRQSLGQGLEFLIYFQGNSAPDKSGLPSDRFSAERTGGSVSTLTIQRTQQEDSAVYLCASSPTTGGHNEQFFGPGTRLTVL.

This clonotype turned up a few times. The CDR3: CASSKDRARQYF. The CDR3 DNA is TGTGCCAGCAGCAAAGACAGGGCGCGGCAGTACTTC. This chain connects TRBV7-2 to TRBJ2-5, with 7 bases aligning to TRBD1. Germline V gene sequence: CDR1 SGHTA, CDR2 FQGNSA. The junction had 8 bases not matched to a gene; V was cut back by 5 bases and J by 11 bases. The CDR3 sequence is 12 residues long.

The rearrangement links TRBV7-2 to TRBJ2-1; 11 bases match TRBD2. Germline V lookup: CDR1 SGHTA, CDR2 FQGNSA. Trimming cost V 3 bases and J 9 bases; bases outside gene matches: 7. This CDR3 comprises 15 residues. DNA of the CDR3: TGTGCCAGCAGCTTTAGCGGGGGGGCCTTTGGTGAGCAGTTCTTC. Its protein product is CASSFSGGAFGEQFF.

This clonotype has a handful of counts. This rearrangement joins TRBV9 to TRBJ2-5; D is undetermined. The ends were cut back, 4 bases at V and 7 bases at J, with 20 bases in the middle. This CDR3 has 15 amino acids. Germline lookup yields CDR1 SGDLS and CDR2 YYNGEE. This chain's CDR3 is CASSSYSTPPGTQYF. In nucleotides, the CDR3 is TGTGCCAGCAGCTCCTATTCGACACCCCCTGGGACCCAGTACTTC.

This clonotype was counted between two and nine times. The chain links TRBV28 to TRBJ2-5; TRBD1 agrees at 7 bases. The DNA matches TRBJ2-7 better at its end, which makes the J call doubtful. Germline V gene sequence: CDR1 MDHEN, CDR2 SYDVKM. This CDR3 has 15 amino acids. The CDR3 loop is CASSPTPGQIYEQYF. The CDR3 nucleotides are TGTGCCAGCAGCCCCACTCCGGGACAGATTTACGAGCAGTACTTC.

This sequence joins TRBV3-1 and TRBJ1-2, with 8 positions matching TRBD1. V gave up 4 bases and J gave up 4 bases; unmatched junction bases: 11. This CDR3 spans 16 amino acids. Germline lookup yields CDR1 LGHDT and CDR2 YNNKEL (reference sequence). CDR3 DNA sequence: TGTGCCAGCAGCCCGAAGGGACAGGAGGGGGTCTATGGCTACACCTTC. It codes for CASSPKGQEGVYGYTF.

This chain links TRBV5-1 with TRBJ1-1; possibly TRBD1 for D (6 bases). This CDR3 is built from 14 residues. CDR1 and CDR2 from the germline V gene are SGHRS and YFSETQ. V lost 4 bases, J lost 5 bases, and 15 bases lay in between. In DNA, the CDR3 is TGCGCCAGCAGCAATGAACAGGGTGGAACTGAAGCTTTCTTT. Its protein product is CASSNEQGGTEAFF.

The chain has TRBV27 and TRBJ2-5; TRBD1 agrees at 7 bases. The end of the DNA aligns better with TRBJ2-7, so the J call may be wrong. The CDR3 has 14 amino acids. Per germline, CDR1 MNHEY and CDR2 SMNVEV (reference sequence). CDR3 sequence (DNA): TGTGCCAGCAGTTTACGACAGGGTACCCACGAGCAGTACTTC. Amino acids: CASSLRQGTHEQYF.

This clonotype occurred a few times. The chain links TRBV4-3 to TRBJ2-5, with D unclear. Germline V lookup: CDR1 LGHNA, CDR2 YSLEER. The CDR3 extends over 15 amino acids. V was pared by 0 bases and J by 7 bases, with 15 bases between. CDR3 in DNA: TGCGCCAGCAGCCAAGATTCTATAGGTGTAGCGACCCAGTACTTC. This codes for CASSQDSIGVATQYF.

This chain links TRBV2 with TRBJ2-5, with 10 bases identical to TRBD2. Germline lookup yields CDR1 SNHLY and CDR2 FYNNEI. The ends lost 5 bases at V and 1 base at J; junction bases unmatched: 7. There are 16 residues in the CDR3. CDR3 sequence (DNA): TGTGCCAGCAGTCCCCGTACTAGCGGGACCCAAGAGACCCAGTACTTC. It specifies CASSPRTSGTQETQYF. The whole variable domain, filled in from reference TRBV2 and TRBJ2-5, reads EPEVTQTPSHQVTQMGQEVILRCVPISNHLYFYWYRQILGQKVEFLVSFYNNEISEKSEIFDDQFSVERPDGSNFTLKIRSTKLEDSAMYFCASSPRTSGTQETQYFGPGTRLLVL.

This clonotype was observed many times. The CDR3: CASRGTGDYEQYF. Written as DNA, the CDR3 is TGTGCCAGCAGGGGGACAGGGGACTACGAGCAGTACTTC. The chain joins TRBV28 to TRBJ2-7; 10 positions agree with TRBD1. The V gene's germline CDR1 is MDHEN and CDR2 SYDVKM. The V segment lost 6 bases and the J segment 3 bases; nucleotides outside the gene matches: 2. The CDR3 contains 13 residues.

CDR3 nucleotide sequence: TGTGCCAGCACCAAGGGGCCTTTAGAGTACAATGAGCAGTTCTTC. Its protein is CASTKGPLEYNEQFF. The chain employs TRBV6-2 or TRBV6-3 and TRBJ2-1; a weak D match, TRBD1 (5 bases). This CDR3 comprises 15 residues. Trimming left V 7 bases short and J 4 bases short, with 17 bases between. Germline loops: CDR1 MNHEY, CDR2 SVGEGT.

This clonotype occurred once. The chain joins TRBV6-5 to TRBJ2-1; 9 bases agree with TRBD1. Gene TRBJ2-7 matches the end of the DNA better, so the J call may be wrong. CDR3 length: 14 residues. Per the germline V gene, CDR1 is MNHEY and CDR2 is SVGAGI. The CDR3 coding sequence is TGTGCCAGCAGTTACTCGCGGGACAGGGACGAGCAGTACTTC. The encoded protein is CASSYSRDRDEQYF.